The clone carrying this TCR beta chain has just one count. Its specificity is not known. Trimming left V 7 bases short and J 6 bases short, with 22 bases between. The CDR3 runs to 16 residues. Germline V gene data show CDR1 as SGHTA and CDR2 as FQGNSA. The data were taken from a study of T cells in Graves' hyperthyroidism and ophthalmopathy. Using RNA transcripts as the source, TCR beta CDR3 regions were amplified. TCR CDR3 underwent first-round RT-PCR with the HTBI primer set. TCRdb reprocessed the multiplex PCR reads with MiXCR, giving one entry per CDR3 protein. The sample records hundreds of thousands of distinct CDR3 sequences, nearly 20% being singletons. Notes on the study in general: A model of 13 V-J features distinguished ophthalmopathy from stable hyperthyroidism.

Sequencing was carried out using blood. The receptor was derived from a man between 40 and 49 years old with Graves' ophthalmopathy. The chain joins TRBV7-2 to TRBJ2-1; the D call may be TRBD1 or TRBD2 (6 bases each). The CDR3 loop reads CASTPPPGAGLNEQFF. The CDR3 region has the DNA TGTGCCAGCACCCCCCCCCCGGGGGCCGGTCTCAATGAGCAGTTCTTC.